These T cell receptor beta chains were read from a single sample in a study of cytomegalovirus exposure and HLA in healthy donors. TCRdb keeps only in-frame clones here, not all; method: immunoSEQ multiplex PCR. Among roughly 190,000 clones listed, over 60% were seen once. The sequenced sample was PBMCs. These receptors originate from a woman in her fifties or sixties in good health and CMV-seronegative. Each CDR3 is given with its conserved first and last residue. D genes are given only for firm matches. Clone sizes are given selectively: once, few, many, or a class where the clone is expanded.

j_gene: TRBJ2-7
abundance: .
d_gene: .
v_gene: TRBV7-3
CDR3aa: CASSLSPGDTNYEQYF
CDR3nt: TGTGCCAGCAGCTTAAGTCCAGGGGACACGAACTACGAGCAGTACTTC

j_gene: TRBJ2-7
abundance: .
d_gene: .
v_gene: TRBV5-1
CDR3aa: CASSLDSTTSYEQYF
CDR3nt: TGCGCCAGCAGCCTTGACAGTACCACCTCCTACGAGCAGTACTTC

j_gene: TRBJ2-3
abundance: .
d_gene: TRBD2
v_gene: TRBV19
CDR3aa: CASSEWISGRATDTQYF
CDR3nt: TGTGCCAGTAGTGAGTGGATCAGCGGGAGGGCCACAGATACGCAGTATTTT

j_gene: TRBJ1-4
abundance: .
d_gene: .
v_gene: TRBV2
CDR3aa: CAGKDTMDEKLFF
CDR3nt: TGTGCCGGAAAGGACACGATGGATGAAAAACTGTTTTTT

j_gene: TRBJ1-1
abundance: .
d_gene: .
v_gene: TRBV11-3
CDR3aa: CASSLGGATSTEAFF
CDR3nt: TGTGCCAGCAGCCTGGGGGGAGCTACGAGTACTGAAGCTTTCTTT

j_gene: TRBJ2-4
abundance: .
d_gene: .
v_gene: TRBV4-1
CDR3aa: CASSQVFGSENKNIQYF
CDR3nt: TGCGCCAGCAGCCAAGTTTTCGGCAGCGAAAACAAAAACATTCAGTACTTC

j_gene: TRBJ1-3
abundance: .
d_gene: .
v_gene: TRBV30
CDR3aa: CAWSVPAGAGNTIYF
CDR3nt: TGTGCCTGGAGTGTCCCCGCAGGGGCGGGAAACACCATATATTTT

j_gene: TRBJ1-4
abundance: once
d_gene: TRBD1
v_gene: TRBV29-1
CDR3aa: CSVSPTGMGGANEKLFF
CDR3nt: TGCAGCGTTTCCCCGACAGGGATGGGGGGAGCTAATGAAAAACTGTTTTTT

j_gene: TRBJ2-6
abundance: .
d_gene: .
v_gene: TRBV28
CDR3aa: CASRAPSGANVLTF
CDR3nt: TGTGCCAGTAGAGCCCCGAGTGGGGCCAACGTCCTGACTTTC

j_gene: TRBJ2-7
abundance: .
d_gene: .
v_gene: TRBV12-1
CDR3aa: CASSFASSSEQYF
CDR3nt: TGTGCCAGCAGCTTTGCGTCCTCGAGCGAGCAGTACTTC

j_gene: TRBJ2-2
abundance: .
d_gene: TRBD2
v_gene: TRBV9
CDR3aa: CASSVVGLAGANTGELFF
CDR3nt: TGTGCCAGCAGCGTAGTAGGACTAGCGGGGGCGAACACCGGGGAGCTGTTTTTT

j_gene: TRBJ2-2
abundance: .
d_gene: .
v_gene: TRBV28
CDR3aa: CASIQEGALGFGELFF
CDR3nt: TGTGCCAGCATCCAGGAGGGGGCCCTAGGGTTCGGGGAGCTGTTTTTT